This T cell receptor beta chain was captured in a study of cytomegalovirus exposure and HLA in healthy donors. In the PCR, 60 Vbeta and 13 Jbeta primers were used. Assay used: immunoSEQ multiplex PCR; TCRdb lists only in-frame clones, some missing. The sample includes 150,000 or so clones, roughly 85% of them seen just once. Findings and limits, study-wide: Reports showed the classifier diagnosing cytomegalovirus status with high specificity and sensitivity. Beyond CMV serostatus, there was no information to go on about immune exposure.

Regarding this clone: Its antigen is as yet unknown.

The CDR3 length is 15 residues. From germline, CDR1 is SGHTA and CDR2 FQGTGA. The V end was cut by 2 bases, the J end by 1 base, with 8 bases between. Sample: PBMCs. The sequence was obtained from a man in his late teens or twenties in good health and CMV-seropositive. The chain combines TRBV7-3 with TRBJ2-2, with D uncertain. The CDR3 protein is CASSLDGGNTGELFF. The CDR3 nucleotides read TGTGCCAGCAGCTTAGATGGCGGGAACACCGGGGAGCTGTTTTTT. The whole variable domain, filled in from reference TRBV7-3 and TRBJ2-2, reads GAGVSQTPSNKVTEKGKYVELRCDPISGHTALYWYRQSLGQGPEFLIYFQGTGAADDSGLPNDRFFAVRPEGSVSTLKIQRTERGDSAVYLCASSLDGGNTGELFFGEGSRLTVL.